The 11 T cell receptor beta chains below come from one sample, sequenced in a study of blood T cell repertoires in COVID-19. Data came from immunoSEQ multiplex PCR; TCRdb stores just in-frame clones and leaves some out. The sample yields about 84,000 clones, less than 90% seen once. Sample: peripheral blood. The receptors originated from a man older than 75 with active or convalescent COVID-19.

Comments on this clone: The same CDR3 is also encoded by other DNA sequences in this sample. The J gene is TRBJ1-1, the V gene TRBV6-5; weak D call: TRBD1 (6 bases). Germline V gene lookup returns CDR1 MNHEY and CDR2 SVGAGI. V was pared by 4 bases and J by 1 base, with 10 bases between. This CDR3 has 14 amino acids. CDR3 region: CASSSQTGNTEAFF. The DNA of the CDR3 is TGTGCCAGCAGTTCCCAGACAGGGAACACTGAAGCTTTCTTT.

The V gene is TRBV7-9, the J gene TRBJ2-3; 7 bases are a match to TRBD1. J gave up 1 base and V 6 bases, and 4 bases lay outside the gene matches. CDR1 is SEHNR, CDR2 FQNEAQ, per germline (reference sequence). The CDR3 has 14 amino acids. The CDR3 coding sequence is TGTGCCAGCAGTTTCGGACAGGGCACAGATACGCAGTATTTT. Protein: CASSFGQGTDTQYF.

The J gene is TRBJ2-1, the V gene TRBV19; D gene uncertain. Germline V gives CDR1 LNHDA, CDR2 SQIVND (reference sequence). The CDR3 extends over 15 amino acids. The V end lost 5 bases, the J end lost 0 bases, and 11 bases lay between the germline ends. The CDR3 sequence is CASSPSLSSYNEQFF. The CDR3 DNA reads as TGTGCCAGTAGTCCGAGCTTGAGCTCCTACAATGAGCAGTTCTTC.

The chain uses TRBV4-3 and TRBJ1-5; TRBD1 might be the D (6 bases). The CDR3 spans 13 residues. Germline assignment: CDR1 LGHNA and CDR2 YSLEER. Trimming removed 0 bases at V and 6 bases at J, with 6 bases between. CDR3 bases: TGCGCCAGCAGCCAAGACAGGGGTCAGCCCCAGCATTTT. It translates to CASSQDRGQPQHF.

The chain combines TRBV5-1 with TRBJ2-7; 8 bases fit TRBD1. Germline V lookup: CDR1 SGHRS, CDR2 YFSETQ. V dropped 0 bases and J dropped 4; count of bases not matched to a gene: 6. This CDR3 comprises 15 residues. CDR3 residues: CASSLEPQGAYEQYF. The CDR3, as DNA: TGCGCCAGCAGCTTGGAGCCGCAGGGGGCTTACGAGCAGTACTTC.

This rearrangement joins TRBV15 to TRBJ1-5, with TRBD1 as a possible D gene (6 bases). CDR1 and CDR2 from the germline V gene are LNHNV and YYDKDF (reference sequence). The V end was cut by 5 bases, the J end by 6 bases, with 8 bases between. The CDR3 has 12 amino acids. CDR3 sequence (DNA): TGTGCCACCAGCCGGGACATTCAGCCCCAGCATTTT. Translating gives CATSRDIQPQHF.

This clone showed up just once. The rearrangement joins TRBV25-1 to TRBJ2-1; D not certain. The CDR3 contains 15 residues. Between the trimmed V and J ends, which lost 1 base and 5 bases, there was a span of 12 bases. CDR1 MGHDK and CDR2 SYGVNS come from the germline V gene. CDR3 protein: CASSESGALNNEQFF. The DNA for the CDR3 is TGTGCCAGCAGTGAATCGGGTGCTCTGAACAATGAGCAGTTCTTC.

This clone has more than one count but fewer than ten. The rearrangement links TRBV6-2 or TRBV6-3 to TRBJ2-4, with D maybe TRBD1 (7 bases). The V end was cut by 4 bases, the J end by 1 base, with 20 bases between. Germline CDR1 reads MNHEY; CDR2 reads SVGEGT. The CDR3 is 18 amino acids. This CDR3 reads CASSSVFGGGDAKNIQYF. The CDR3 coding sequence is TGTGCCAGCAGTTCCGTCTTCGGAGGGGGCGATGCCAAAAACATTCAGTACTTC.

The rearrangement links TRBV5-4 to TRBJ2-2; 10 positions agree with TRBD2. CDR3 length: 17 residues. Germline V gene sequence: CDR1 SGHNT, CDR2 YYREEE (reference sequence). J lost 3 bases, V lost 4 bases, and 9 bases had no gene match. For the CDR3, the DNA is TGTGCCAGCAGCCCCGTAGCGGGAGGCCCGTACACCGGGGAGCTGTTTTTT. Amino acid sequence: CASSPVAGGPYTGELFF.

This chain connects TRBV15 to TRBJ2-7; 7 bases match TRBD1. The CDR3 covers 16 residues. The junction had 6 bases not matched to a gene; V was cut back by 0 bases and J by 1 base. Germline-derived CDR1 and CDR2 are LNHNV and YYDKDF (reference sequence). CDR3 residues: CATSRDLGGGSYEQYF. CDR3 nucleotide sequence: TGTGCCACCAGCAGAGATCTAGGGGGCGGGTCCTACGAGCAGTACTTC.

The genes are TRBV28 and TRBJ1-2, with a possible D match to TRBD1 (5 bases). Per germline, CDR1 MDHEN and CDR2 SYDVKM. V was trimmed by 5 bases and J by 5 bases, leaving 9 bases between them. This CDR3 has 12 residues. CDR3 region: CASSTQGYGYTF. The DNA for the CDR3 is TGTGCCAGCAGTACCCAGGGTTATGGCTACACCTTC.